The 8 T cell receptor beta chains below come from one sample, sequenced in a study of regulatory T cells in long-lasting Graves disease. Regarding time point: newly diagnosed GD, antithyroid drugs for less than 3 months. RNA from PBMCs was the source of the TCR library. Libraries of TCR beta came from iRepertoire HTBI primers plus Arm-PCR of CDR3 regions. TCRdb processed the multiplex PCR reads anew with MiXCR; each CDR3 protein has one entry. The sample carries more than 450,000 distinct CDR3 sequences, around 13% recorded once. This sample was shared with a second study, whose subject was T cells in Graves' hyperthyroidism and ophthalmopathy.

This specimen was peripheral blood mononuclear cells (PBMCs), taken at new diagnosis, from a patient treated with antithyroid drugs. The receptors were gathered from a woman younger than 45 with Graves disease.

This chain uses TRBV19 with TRBJ1-5, with 11 bases aligning to TRBD1. Germline V gives CDR1 LNHDA, CDR2 SQIVND (reference sequence). Trimming removed 8 bases from V and 2 bases from J; junction bases left unmatched: 14. CDR3 size: 18 residues. CDR3 residues: CASDSPGTGGQGNQPQHF. CDR3 bases: TGTGCCAGTGACTCCCCCGGGACAGGGGGTCAGGGCAATCAGCCCCAGCATTTT.

This clonotype was picked up a small number of times. This chain joins TRBV28 and TRBJ2-5, with D perhaps matching TRBD2 (6 bases). The J call is doubtful: the DNA matches TRBJ2-1 better. This CDR3 contains 14 residues. The germline gives CDR1 MDHEN, CDR2 SYDVKM. The CDR3 bases are TGTGCCAGCAGTCCCGGAGGGGTGGGCAATGAGCAGTTCTTC. Protein: CASSPGGVGNEQFF.

This clonotype was seen many times. The genes are TRBV6-2 or TRBV6-3 and TRBJ2-3, with unresolved D. The CDR3 spans 16 residues. Germline loops: CDR1 MNHEY, CDR2 SVGEGT. V shed 4 bases and J shed 0 bases, with 14 bases lying between them. The DNA for the CDR3 is TGTGCCAGCAGTTTCTCGGTAGCTTCTAGCACAGATACGCAGTATTTT. The encoded protein is CASSFSVASSTDTQYF.

This clonotype was seen at least ten times. This chain uses TRBV12-3 or TRBV12-4 with TRBJ2-5; the D is unclear. V dropped 1 base and J dropped 4 bases, with 10 bases sitting between them. There are 14 residues in the CDR3. The CDR3 region is CASSLDGRVETQYF. The CDR3 region has the DNA TGTGCCAGCAGTTTAGATGGCAGAGTAGAGACCCAGTACTTC.

V usage is TRBV5-5 and J usage is TRBJ2-7; the D is unclear. V lost 6 bases to trimming and J lost 0 bases, with 13 bases between them. Germline assignment: CDR1 SGHKS and CDR2 YYEKEE (reference sequence). This CDR3 has 14 residues. In DNA form, the CDR3 reads TGTGCCAGCACCCTATCCAGCAGCTCCTACGAGCAGTACTTC. Residues: CASTLSSSSYEQYF.

This clonotype was detected ten times or more. The chain uses TRBV6-1 and TRBJ2-2, with D unresolved. This CDR3 contains 15 residues. Germline CDR1 MNHNS, CDR2 SASEGT. The V end was cut by 5 bases, the J end by 0 bases, with 10 bases between. The CDR3 spells CASSLLDPNTGELFF. CDR3 nucleotides: TGTGCCAGCAGTCTACTGGACCCGAACACCGGGGAGCTGTTTTTT.

Turning to this clonotype: Given a much more abundant clone one base away, this may be a read error. This chain connects TRBV19 to TRBJ2-3, with 9 bases aligning to TRBD1. CDR1 is LNHDA and CDR2 is SQIVND in the germline V gene (reference sequence). V shed 9 bases, J shed 0 bases, and the junction held 10 bases outside the gene matches. This CDR3 has 16 amino acids. In DNA, the CDR3 is TGTGCCAGAACCCCGTCGGACAGGGGAAGCACAGATACGCAGTATTTT. Amino acid sequence: CARTPSDRGSTDTQYF.

The rearrangement links TRBV19 to TRBJ1-3; D gene ambiguous. V gave up 6 bases and J gave up 2 bases, with 20 bases separating them. The germline gives CDR1 LNHDA, CDR2 SQIVND (reference sequence). The CDR3 contains 17 residues. CDR3 nucleotide sequence: TGTGCCAGTAGAGCCTCGGACGGCTTCTTGGCTGGAAACACCATATATTTT. Protein: CASRASDGFLAGNTIYF.